This T cell receptor beta chain originates from a study of OX40 agonist ivuxolimab in advanced cancers. Overall study context: Of the patients, three showed partial responses, one with hepatocellular carcinoma and two with cutaneous melanoma. Overall study results and limits: Normalized expansion of T-cell clones was also low for some nonresponders.

As for this clone: As yet, its antigen is unknown.

Here immunoSEQ multiplex PCR was the method, and the copy in TCRdb shows in-frame clones only, minus some. The sample lists tens of thousands of clones; roughly 78% were seen once. The clonotype originates from an adult with an advanced solid tumor such as melanoma, head and neck, liver or kidney cancer. Sample: CD4+ or CD8+ T cells sorted from blood, taken in a trial of the OX40 agonist ivuxolimab.

The CDR3 spells CASSRRGGTYNEQFF. CDR3 bases: TGTGCCAGTAGTAGAAGGGGAGGTACGTACAATGAGCAGTTCTTC. This chain connects TRBV19 to TRBJ2-1, with D perhaps matching TRBD2 (6 bases). The CDR3 contains 15 residues. Trimming took 4 bases from V and 4 from J, leaving 14 bases between them. CDR1 LNHDA and CDR2 SQIVND come from the germline V gene (reference sequence). Based on the CDR3 plus reference TRBV19 and TRBJ2-1, the full variable domain is DGGITQSPKYLFRKEGQNVTLSCEQNLNHDAMYWYRQDPGQGLRLIYYSQIVNDFQKGDIAEGYSVSREKKESFPLTVTSAQKNPTAFYLCASSRRGGTYNEQFFGPGTRLTVL.